The 21 T cell receptor beta chains in this list originate from one sample, sequenced in a study of OX40 agonist ivuxolimab in advanced cancers. Libraries were built with the immunoSEQ multiplex PCR assay. TCRdb limited this immuneACCESS table to in-frame rearrangements with V and J called. A share of clones is missing; checked studies link under half to unresolved V genes, and the rest is unexplained. The sample data list 40,000 to 45,000 clones, and roughly 88% of these were observed just once. The top ten constitute about 13% of the sample. The material was CD4+ or CD8+ T cells sorted from blood, obtained in a trial of the OX40 agonist ivuxolimab. These receptors came from an adult with an advanced solid tumor such as melanoma, head and neck, liver or kidney cancer.

The table lists this clone with a few counts. CDR3 DNA sequence: TGTGCCAGCTCACCATTCGGACGGAATAGCAATCAGCCCCAGCATTTT. It translates to CASSPFGRNSNQPQHF. The rearrangement uses TRBV18 and TRBJ1-5; D not certain. Trimming took off 2 bases at V and 0 bases at J, with 11 bases between the two ends. The CDR3 consists of 16 residues. Per the germline V gene, CDR1 is KGHSH and CDR2 is LQKENI.

The rearrangement links TRBV11-3 to TRBJ2-2; no reliable D call. The germline CDR1 and CDR2 sequences are SGHNT and YENEEA. CDR3 size: 15 residues. V was shortened by 0 bases and J by 2 bases, with 7 bases between the two germline ends. For the CDR3, the DNA is TGTGCCAGCAGCTTAGAGGGAATAAACACCGGGGAGCTGTTTTTT. Translating gives CASSLEGINTGELFF.

The rearrangement links TRBV5-1 to TRBJ2-7; the match to TRBD2 covers 12 bases. The CDR3 loop spans 18 amino acids. CDR1 and CDR2 from the germline V gene are SGHRS and YFSETQ. V gave up 0 bases and J gave up 3 bases; unmatched junction bases: 10. The CDR3 DNA is TGCGCCAGCAGCTTGGTGGCTAGCGGGAGGGCTACCAACTACGAGCAGTACTTC. Translated, it gives CASSLVASGRATNYEQYF. Using reference TRBV5-1 and TRBJ2-7 for the parts outside the CDR3, the full variable domain is KAGVTQTPRYLIKTRGQQVTLSCSPISGHRSVSWYQQTPGQGLQFLFEYFSETQRNKGNFPGRFSGRQFSNSRSEMNVSTLELGDSALYLCASSLVASGRATNYEQYFGPGTRLTVT.

V gene TRBV30 combines with J gene TRBJ2-2; no definite D call. Germline CDR1 and CDR2: GTSNPN and SVGIG (reference sequence). The CDR3 consists of 14 residues. The V end lost 0 bases, the J end lost 6 bases, and 11 bases lay between the germline ends. The CDR3 loop is CAWSVQKGSGELFF. The CDR3 DNA reads as TGTGCCTGGAGTGTACAGAAGGGCTCCGGGGAGCTGTTTTTT. The full variable domain, in which reference TRBV30 and TRBJ2-2 provide the parts outside the CDR3, is SQTIHQWPATLVQPVGSPLSLECTVEGTSNPNLYWYRQAAGRGLQLLFYSVGIGQISSEVPQNLSASRPQDRQFILSSKKLLLSDSGFYLCAWSVQKGSGELFFGEGSRLTVL.

This rearrangement joins TRBV6-5 to TRBJ2-7; a weak D match, TRBD1 (6 bases). Germline V gene sequence: CDR1 MNHEY, CDR2 SVGAGI. The CDR3 covers 15 residues. Trimming removed 0 bases from V and 2 bases from J, with 11 bases in between. DNA of the CDR3: TGTGCCAGCAGTTACTCCGGGGACACCGCCTACGAGCAGTACTTC. This codes for CASSYSGDTAYEQYF.

The CDR3 nucleotides read TGTGCCAGCAGCGCGGTTATCTCCTACGAGCAGTACTTC. This encodes CASSAVISYEQYF. The J gene is TRBJ2-5, the V gene TRBV7-9; D is undetermined. The DNA end is a closer match to TRBJ2-7, so the J assignment may be wrong. CDR1 and CDR2 from the germline V gene are SEHNR and FQNEAQ (reference sequence). CDR3 length equals 13 residues.

The chain recombines TRBV6-6 with TRBJ2-1, with D perhaps matching TRBD1 (5 bases). The CDR3 length is 15 residues. Germline CDR1 MNHNY, CDR2 SVGAGI (reference sequence). Trimming shortened V by 7 bases and J by 5 bases, and 18 bases separated the two germline ends. The CDR3 DNA reads TGTGCCAGCACCGAGGTTGACAGACGGAACAATGAGCAGTTCTTC. Its translation is CASTEVDRRNNEQFF.

V and J are TRBV2 and TRBJ2-7; possibly TRBD2 for D (6 bases). V gave up 1 base and J gave up 3 bases, with 34 bases separating them. The CDR3 runs to 22 residues. In germline, CDR1 is SNHLY, CDR2 FYNNEI. The CDR3 DNA is TGTGCCAGCAGTGAAGTATTGGGGTGGGGTAGGGACCGGCCCGGGACTCTCTACGAGCAGTACTTC. It specifies CASSEVLGWGRDRPGTLYEQYF.

The chain has TRBV6-6 and TRBJ2-3; D is unresolved. There are 15 residues in the CDR3. Between the trimmed V and J ends, which lost 8 bases and 6 bases, there was a span of 21 bases. Per germline, CDR1 MNHNY and CDR2 SVGAGI (reference sequence). Here the CDR3 DNA reads TGTGCCAGCCATGCTGCTCCAGCTAAGAGCGATACGCAGTATTTT. This encodes CASHAAPAKSDTQYF.

This clone was recorded once. The CDR3 DNA sequence: TGTGCCAGCAGCCACGGGACGGATGAAGCTTTCTTT. Translation gives CASSHGTDEAFF. This chain joins TRBV7-9 and TRBJ1-1, with D possibly matching TRBD1 (5 bases). Germline-derived CDR1 and CDR2 are SEHNR and FQNEAQ (reference sequence). Deletions cut 5 bases from V and 7 bases from J, with 11 bases between. CDR3 length equals 12 residues.

The rearrangement links TRBV28 to TRBJ1-6, with TRBD1 matching 9 bases. The CDR3 contains 15 residues. V dropped 6 bases and J dropped 8; count of bases not matched to a gene: 8. Germline CDR1 MDHEN, CDR2 SYDVKM. The CDR3 region has the DNA TGTGCCAGCAGCCCCTCGACAGGGGGTTATTCACCCCTCCACTTT. It specifies CASSPSTGGYSPLHF.

This clone was recorded a few times. The gene calls are TRBV28 and TRBJ2-7, with D tentatively TRBD1 (6 bases). Deletions cut 1 base from V and 1 base from J, with 8 bases between. The CDR3 has 14 residues. Per the germline V gene, CDR1 is MDHEN and CDR2 is SYDVKM. The CDR3, as DNA: TGTGCCAGCAGTTTATTTAGGGGGTCCTACGAGCAGTACTTC. Translated, it gives CASSLFRGSYEQYF.

The J gene is TRBJ2-7, the V gene TRBV5-6; a possible D gene is TRBD2 (6 bases). V lost 0 bases, J lost 0 bases, and 13 bases lay in between. Germline assignment: CDR1 SGHDT and CDR2 YYEEEE. The CDR3 is made up of 16 amino acids. The CDR3 sequence is CASSLESGTYSYEQYF. The CDR3 nucleotides are TGTGCCAGCAGCTTGGAGTCGGGGACTTACTCCTACGAGCAGTACTTC.

This clone appeared a few times. The V and J genes are TRBV7-9 and TRBJ2-2, with D unclear. The CDR3 has 14 amino acids. In germline, CDR1 is SEHNR, CDR2 FQNEAQ (reference sequence). Trimming left V 7 bases short and J 2 bases short, with 11 bases between. CDR3 sequence reads: CASKKTPNTGELFF. The CDR3 DNA reads TGTGCCAGCAAAAAGACACCTAACACCGGGGAGCTGTTTTTT.

The J gene is TRBJ1-3, the V gene TRBV11-2, with D tentatively TRBD1 (5 bases). CDR1 SGHAT and CDR2 FQNNGV come from the germline V gene. V dropped 2 bases and J dropped 0 bases, with 14 bases sitting between them. The CDR3 is 17 residues long. The CDR3 loop reads CASSLKGQGNSGNTIYF. The CDR3 coding sequence is TGTGCCAGCAGCTTAAAGGGGCAGGGCAACTCTGGAAACACCATATATTTT.

The chain has TRBV6-6 and TRBJ1-5; D unresolved. CDR1 MNHNY and CDR2 SVGAGI come from the germline V gene (reference sequence). V lost 5 bases to trimming and J lost 0 bases, with 8 bases between them. The CDR3 consists of 14 residues. DNA for the CDR3: TGTGCCAGCAGTGACGGCTATAGCAATCAGCCCCAGCATTTT. Protein sequence: CASSDGYSNQPQHF.

The V gene is TRBV5-1, the J gene TRBJ2-3; D not certain. V was trimmed by 0 bases and J by 3 bases, leaving 5 bases between them. The CDR3 sequence is 13 residues long. CDR1 and CDR2 (germline): SGHRS, YFSETQ. CDR3 sequence reads: CASSLGSTDTQYF. CDR3 DNA: TGCGCCAGCAGCTTGGGCAGTACAGATACGCAGTATTTT.

The chain joins TRBV27 to TRBJ2-7; 9 nucleotides match TRBD2. The CDR3 is made up of 15 amino acids. The junction had 11 bases not matched to a gene; V was cut back by 5 bases and J by 6 bases. The germline V gene encodes CDR1 MNHEY and CDR2 SMNVEV (reference sequence). As DNA, the CDR3 is TGTGCCAGCAGTCTCTTAGCGGGAGTTAGGGGCGAGCAGTACTTC. Encoded protein: CASSLLAGVRGEQYF.

The chain is built from TRBV2 and TRBJ2-5; D gene unclear. CDR1 is SNHLY, CDR2 FYNNEI, per germline. Trimming cost V 5 bases and J 0 bases, with 10 bases left between them. The CDR3 is 14 residues long. The CDR3 nucleotides read TGTGCCAGCAGTAACCAAGAGTACCAAGAGACCCAGTACTTC. This gives the protein CASSNQEYQETQYF.

This clone came up once. This chain uses TRBV18 with TRBJ2-1, with TRBD1 matching 8 bases. J was trimmed by 7 bases and V by 3 bases; bases with no gene match: 8. The CDR3 loop spans 15 amino acids. Germline loops: CDR1 KGHSH, CDR2 LQKENI. The DNA of the CDR3 is TGTGCCAGCTCACCGAAAAGGACAGGGAGGAATGAGCAGTTCTTC. Translating gives CASSPKRTGRNEQFF. Complete variable domain (other parts from reference TRBV18 and TRBJ2-1): NAGVMQNPRHLVRRRGQEARLRCSPMKGHSHVYWYRQLPEEGLKFMVYLQKENIIDESGMPKERFSAEFPKEGPSILRIQQVVRGDSAAYFCASSPKRTGRNEQFFGPGTRLTVL.

In its sample, this clone is medium-sized. The chain joins TRBV7-3 to TRBJ2-3; 7 bases map to TRBD1. Germline V gene sequence: CDR1 SGHTA, CDR2 FQGTGA. V lost 1 base, J lost 4 bases, and 5 bases stayed unmatched. CDR3 size: 15 residues. DNA of the CDR3: TGTGCCAGCAGCTTAATCGCAGGGGGTGCAGATACGCAGTATTTT. Encoded protein: CASSLIAGGADTQYF.